This T cell receptor beta chain was sequenced in a study of blood T cell repertoires in COVID-19. The data were produced by immunoSEQ multiplex PCR, yet TCRdb's version contains in-frame clones alone and is incomplete. Here the sample spans about 270,000 clones, 82% being singletons. This clone was seen more than once but under ten times. The V gene lost 2 bases and the J gene lost 1 base, with 7 bases spanning the gap. The CDR3 contains 14 residues. Germline lookup yields CDR1 SGHKS and CDR2 YYEKEE (reference sequence). The sequenced material came from peripheral blood. This chain uses TRBV5-5 with TRBJ1-3; perhaps TRBD1 as D (6 bases). The sequence derives from a woman younger than 35 with acute or convalescent COVID-19. This CDR3 is CASSFQGSGNTIYF. The CDR3 nucleotides read TGTGCCAGCAGCTTTCAGGGGTCTGGAAACACCATATATTTT.